This T cell receptor beta chain was observed in a study of shared clonotypes between healthy human individuals. On the study more broadly: The donor group consisted of two women and three men, aged 18 to 49.

Extraction of genomic DNA in unsorted samples used roughly 100 million PBMCs. What was sequenced on ten immunoSEQ deep assay plates was unsorted PBMC DNA. TCRdb's copy holds only in-frame clones and misses some; the assay was immunoSEQ multiplex PCR. The table shows some 500,000 clones, with 70% to 80% occurring only once. Between the trimmed V and J ends, which lost 4 bases and 2 bases, there was a span of 11 bases. The CDR3 has 14 residues. Germline V gene data show CDR1 as SGHRS and CDR2 as YFSETQ. J is TRBJ2-3 and V is TRBV5-1; maybe TRBD2 (6 bases). This receptor was identified in a woman aged 40 to 49 in good health. Some clones in this sample may be carry-over from other donors' samples. The sequenced sample consisted of PBMCs. The CDR3 DNA reads as TGCGCCAGCAGCGGGGGACTCAACACAGATACGCAGTATTTT. Encoded protein: CASSGGLNTDTQYF.